The next 26 T cell receptor beta chains were all read from a single sample in a study of blood T cells in healthy people across ages. Then a second PCR, running about 6 to 12 cycles, was carried out with a sample-barcoded 5' primer and a J-beta primer mix. MiXCR, applied by TCRdb to the 5' RACE reads, yields one record per CDR3 protein. This table holds about 650,000 distinct CDR3 sequences, approximately 29% found once. Sample: blood. The receptor source for this set is a woman of 80 years or more in good health.

This clonotype was seen a few times. V is TRBV6-1 and J is TRBJ2-7; D is perhaps TRBD1 (5 bases). The CDR3 has 13 residues. The V gene lost 7 bases and the J gene lost 5 bases, with 15 bases spanning the gap. Germline V gives CDR1 MNHNS, CDR2 SASEGT. The CDR3 sequence is CASIRARVNEQYF. The CDR3, as DNA: TGTGCCAGCATACGCGCCAGGGTCAACGAGCAGTACTTC.

This clonotype was observed at least ten times. The gene calls are TRBV12-3 or TRBV12-4 and TRBJ1-1, with 10 bases identical to TRBD1. CDR3 length: 17 amino acids. The trim removed 4 bases at V and 1 base at J, leaving 9 bases unmatched. CDR3 in DNA: TGTGCCAGCAGTTATCCCCGCCGACAGGGGGCGAACACTGAAGCTTTCTTT. The encoded protein is CASSYPRRQGANTEAFF.

The rearrangement links TRBV29-1 to TRBJ2-1; TRBD2 agrees at 7 bases. Germline loops: CDR1 SQVTM, CDR2 ANQGSEA. V lost 5 bases, J lost 5 bases, and 6 bases stayed unmatched. This CDR3 has 13 residues. DNA for the CDR3: TGCAGCGTTAGTGGGAGGGCCAACAATGAGCAGTTCTTC. This sequence encodes CSVSGRANNEQFF.

This clonotype has a count of ten or more. The chain carries TRBV7-2 and TRBJ2-5; D call uncertain. The germline V gene encodes CDR1 SGHTA and CDR2 FQGNSA. This CDR3 comprises 15 residues. The V gene lost 1 base and the J gene lost 1 base, with 10 bases spanning the gap. DNA of the CDR3: TGTGCCAGCAGCTTAGGAGGTGCCCTCCAAGAGACCCAGTACTTC. Encoded protein: CASSLGGALQETQYF.

This clonotype was seen a handful of times. A much larger clone is a single base away; this may be a read error. The chain uses TRBV27 and TRBJ2-5, with D possibly TRBD2 on 5 matching bases. The CDR3 covers 13 residues. CDR1 and CDR2 (germline): MNHEY, SMNVEV (reference sequence). This CDR3 is CACSLPGGETQYF. Here the CDR3 DNA reads TGTGCCTGCAGTTTACCAGGCGGGGAGACCCAGTACTTC.

In the case of this clonotype: This may be a read error, as it is one base from a much larger clone. The chain uses TRBV7-6 and TRBJ1-5, with a possible D match to TRBD1 (5 bases). CDR1 is SGHVS and CDR2 is FNYEAQ in the germline V gene. The CDR3 covers 19 residues. The CDR3 reads CASSSPSGGARYSNQPRHF. The CDR3 DNA is TGTGCCAGCAGCTCCCCCTCCGGGGGAGCCAGATATAGCAATCAGCCCCGGCATTTT.

In this sample, this clonotype turned up a few times. This may be a read error, as it is one base from a much larger clone. The chain is built from TRBV4-2 and TRBJ2-5, with 10 bases fitting TRBD2. Germline loops: CDR1 LGHNA, CDR2 YNFKEQ. J lost 11 bases, V lost 6 bases, and 18 bases had no gene match. The CDR3 spans 16 residues. The CDR3 nucleotides read TGTGCCAGCAGTCAGATAGCGGGGGGCGGTGGAAATGAGCAGTACTTC. It specifies CASSQIAGGGGNEQYF.

This clonotype has at least ten counts. V and J are TRBV20-1 and TRBJ2-7, with TRBD1 as a possible D gene (6 bases). Trimming took 6 bases from V and 6 from J, leaving 27 bases between them. The CDR3 loop spans 16 amino acids. Germline V lookup: CDR1 DFQATT, CDR2 SNEGSKA (reference sequence). CDR3 nucleotide sequence: TGCAGTGCAGAAGTCCGGGACACCTCTGTGATGGGCGAGCAGTACTTC. Translated: CSAEVRDTSVMGEQYF.

There are many counts of this clonotype. In DNA, the CDR3 is TGCAGTGCTAGGGAAACGGGGCAAAGGGATTCACCCCTCCACTTT. It encodes CSARETGQRDSPLHF. The V call is TRBV20-1, the J call TRBJ1-6; possible D gene TRBD1, 5 bases. This CDR3 region has 15 residues. V lost 3 bases and J 8 bases, leaving 17 bases between the germline ends. Germline CDR1 DFQATT, CDR2 SNEGSKA (reference sequence).

The chain links TRBV3-1 to TRBJ1-1; the D is unclear. Germline V CDR1 and CDR2: LGHDT, YNNKEL (reference sequence). The CDR3 loop spans 14 amino acids. V was clipped by 1 base and J by 0 bases, with 6 bases between them. CDR3 in amino acids: CASSQGPLNTEAFF. CDR3 bases: TGTGCCAGCAGCCAAGGCCCCCTGAACACTGAAGCTTTCTTT. Full variable domain (remainder filled in from reference TRBV3-1 and TRBJ1-1): DTAVSQTPKYLVTQMGNDKSIKCEQNLGHDTMYWYKQDSKKFLKIMFSYNNKELIINETVPNRFSPKSPDKAHLNLHINSLELGDSAVYFCASSQGPLNTEAFFGQGTRLTVV.

Concerning this clonotype: A much more abundant neighbour one base away suggests this may be a read error. V and J are TRBV15 and TRBJ2-5; D tentatively reads TRBD1 or TRBD2 (5 bases each). Trimming removed 0 bases from V and 4 bases from J, with 12 bases in between. The V gene's germline CDR1 is LNHNV and CDR2 YYDKDF (reference sequence). The CDR3 loop spans 15 amino acids. The CDR3 loop is CATSRDGKGRETQYF. The CDR3 coding sequence is TGTGCCACCAGCAGAGATGGAAAGGGGAGAGAGACCCAGTACTTC.

The chain links TRBV6-1 to TRBJ1-3; D is ambiguous. V shed 2 bases and J shed 4 bases, with 15 bases lying between them. The CDR3 totals 16 residues. Germline V gene data show CDR1 as MNHNS and CDR2 as SASEGT. The CDR3 DNA follows: TGTGCCAGCAGTGAATACCGCGGAGGGTCAGGAAACACCATATATTTT. It yields the protein CASSEYRGGSGNTIYF.

This clonotype turned up a few times. The CDR3 DNA reads as TGTGCCAGCAGCCAAGTCTCGGCAGGAAAATTTAAGGGTGAAAAACTGTTTTTT. Amino acids: CASSQVSAGKFKGEKLFF. This chain joins TRBV4-2 and TRBJ1-4; D gene ambiguous. This CDR3 region has 18 residues. Trimming shortened V by 1 base and J by 7 bases, and 22 bases separated the two germline ends. Per germline, CDR1 LGHNA and CDR2 YNFKEQ.

This clonotype was detected only a few times. V usage is TRBV19 and J usage is TRBJ2-4; 8 bases align to TRBD2. V lost 0 bases and J lost 8; bases outside the gene matches: 9. Germline loops: CDR1 LNHDA, CDR2 SQIVND (reference sequence). The CDR3 totals 16 residues. The CDR3 spells CASSIDPGGAADIQYF. The CDR3 coding sequence is TGTGCCAGTAGTATAGATCCGGGGGGGGCCGCGGACATTCAGTACTTC.

This clonotype was seen only a few times. CDR3 region: CASSQRGNQPQHF. In nucleotides, the CDR3 is TGTGCCAGCAGCCAGCGGGGAAATCAGCCCCAGCATTTT. This rearrangement joins TRBV3-1 to TRBJ1-5; no firm D call. CDR1 is LGHDT, CDR2 YNNKEL, per germline (reference sequence). V was cut by 3 bases and J by 4 bases, with 7 bases left in between. The CDR3 consists of 13 residues. The entire variable domain, with the rest obtained from reference TRBV3-1 and TRBJ1-5, is as follows: DTAVSQTPKYLVTQMGNDKSIKCEQNLGHDTMYWYKQDSKKFLKIMFSYNNKELIINETVPNRFSPKSPDKAHLNLHINSLELGDSAVYFCASSQRGNQPQHFGDGTRLSIL.

The chain carries TRBV5-5 and TRBJ1-5; perhaps TRBD1 as D (5 bases). Trimming shortened V by 1 base and J by 2 bases, and 10 bases separated the two germline ends. The CDR3 has 15 residues. Germline CDR1 reads SGHKS; CDR2 reads YYEKEE (reference sequence). CDR3 DNA: TGTGCCAGCAGCTTGTGGGGGTCCCGCAATCAGCCCCAGCATTTT. This encodes CASSLWGSRNQPQHF.

This clonotype was seen at least ten times. The V call is TRBV19, the J call TRBJ2-1, with TRBD1 matching 7 bases. V lost 3 bases and J lost 5; bases outside the gene matches: 13. Germline V gene lookup returns CDR1 LNHDA and CDR2 SQIVND (reference sequence). The CDR3 loop spans 17 amino acids. Here the CDR3 DNA reads TGTGCCAGTAGTATGGTTTCGGGACAGAGTGTGCACAATGAGCAGTTCTTC. It encodes CASSMVSGQSVHNEQFF.

Many counts were recorded for this clonotype. The V call is TRBV7-2, the J call TRBJ2-3; TRBD2 might be the D (5 bases). Trimming shortened V by 5 bases and J by 9 bases, and 12 bases separated the two germline ends. The CDR3 loop spans 12 amino acids. CDR1 is SGHTA and CDR2 is FQGNSA in the germline V gene. The CDR3 DNA is TGTGCCAGCAGCCCTACGGGGAGCACGCAGTATTTT. Protein: CASSPTGSTQYF.

The sample holds many counts of this clonotype. V is TRBV5-6 and J is TRBJ2-1; TRBD2 matches 7 bases. V lost 3 bases and J lost 3; bases outside the gene matches: 6. Germline V gene sequence: CDR1 SGHDT, CDR2 YYEEEE. This CDR3 region has 15 residues. The CDR3 sequence is CASSSSWGGYNEQFF. In nucleotides, the CDR3 is TGTGCCAGCAGCTCCTCTTGGGGGGGCTACAATGAGCAGTTCTTC.

This clonotype was counted between two and nine times. A much larger clone is a single base away; this may be a read error. The genes are TRBV21-1 and TRBJ2-7; no DNA check was done on the table's D call, TRBD1. TRBV21-1 counts as a pseudogene. The CDR3 contains 13 residues. DNA of the CDR3: TGTGCCAGCAGCAACAGGGGGTACAATGAGCAGTACTTC. It specifies CASSNRGYNEQYF.

The rearrangement uses TRBV30 and TRBJ2-5; perhaps D is TRBD1 or TRBD2 (6 bases each). The CDR3 has 15 amino acids. The V and J ends lost 2 bases and 2 bases respectively, with 15 bases between them. CDR1 and CDR2 from the germline V gene are GTSNPN and SVGIG (reference sequence). The CDR3: CAWSKGVGGQETQYF. Written as DNA, the CDR3 is TGTGCCTGGAGTAAGGGGGTAGGGGGGCAAGAGACCCAGTACTTC.

Ten or more counts support this clonotype. The chain employs TRBV20-1 and TRBJ2-3, with D tentatively TRBD2 (5 bases). CDR3 length: 15 residues. Trimming took 5 bases from V and 4 from J, leaving 19 bases between them. Germline values: CDR1 DFQATT, CDR2 SNEGSKA (reference sequence). Here the CDR3 reads CSAGGQPLHPDTQYF. CDR3 bases: TGCAGTGCTGGAGGCCAGCCCCTGCACCCAGATACGCAGTATTTT.

In the case of this clonotype: A much larger clone lies one base from this, so it may be a read error. The chain combines TRBV28 with TRBJ1-4; no clear D. Germline V gene sequence: CDR1 MDHEN, CDR2 SYDVKM. CDR3 length: 12 residues. In DNA, the CDR3 is TGTGCCAGCAGAGCACTAGGTGAAAAACGGTTTTTT. This encodes CASRALGEKRFF.

This clonotype showed up many times. The V call is TRBV14, the J call TRBJ2-3, with D unresolved. Between the trimmed V and J ends, which lost 2 bases and 0 bases, there was a span of 9 bases. The germline CDR1 and CDR2 sequences are SGHDN and FVKESK. The CDR3 consists of 15 residues. The CDR3 DNA reads as TGTGCCAGCAGCCAACCGGGCGGTAGCACAGATACGCAGTATTTT. Protein product: CASSQPGGSTDTQYF.

At least ten counts were recorded for this clonotype. The CDR3 coding sequence is TGTGCCAGCAGAACACCGACAGGGAATGGCTACACCTTC. Its protein is CASRTPTGNGYTF. The chain joins TRBV27 to TRBJ1-2; 7 bases are shared with TRBD1. The CDR3 totals 13 residues. Germline values: CDR1 MNHEY, CDR2 SMNVEV (reference sequence). The V segment lost 6 bases and the J segment 6 bases; nucleotides outside the gene matches: 7.

Many counts were recorded for this clonotype. The chain is built from TRBV7-8 and TRBJ1-2; 8 bases fit TRBD1. The CDR3 has 14 residues. The V and J ends lost 5 bases and 7 bases, in that order; junction bases with no gene match: 9. CDR1 and CDR2 (germline): SGHVS, FQNEAQ. The CDR3 spells CASSLEPGQAGYTF. DNA for the CDR3: TGTGCCAGCAGCCTCGAACCGGGACAGGCTGGCTACACCTTC.